This note documents a single T cell receptor beta chain sequence. Its specificity is unknown. These data are taken from a study of shared clonotypes between healthy human individuals. Study outcomes and limitations: About 5% of naive CD4 clonotypes were shared across a few donors.

When replicate PCRs were run on sorted subsets, they used around 200 ng DNA, about 30,000 T cell genomes. The assay was immunoSEQ multiplex PCR, and TCRdb's table has in-frame clones only and misses some. The sample contains about 690,000 clones, about 90% of which appear only once. Each CD8 memory set brought CD45RO+ cells together with CCR7-negative CD45RA+ TemRA cells. Germline CDR1 SGHAT, CDR2 FQNNGV. The germline V and J ends were trimmed by 1 base and 5 bases, with 13 bases remaining between them. This CDR3 is built from 15 residues. The receptor comes from a man between 18 and 29 years old in good health. Some clones in this sample may be carry-over from other donors' samples. The sequencing sample was made of memory CD8+ T cells from PBMCs. Subset defined: CD45RO+ cells pooled with CCR7-negative TemRA cells. The chain couples TRBV11-2 to TRBJ2-3; D unclear. The CDR3 loop is CASSLGWTLGDTQYF. CDR3 nucleotide sequence: TGTGCCAGCAGCTTAGGCTGGACCCTGGGAGATACGCAGTATTTT.